Listed here are 22 T cell receptor beta chains from one sample, sequenced in a study of tumour-infiltrating T cells in Burkitt lymphoma. Method: immunoSEQ multiplex PCR; TCRdb's copy keeps in-frame clones and lacks some. The top ten hold 2.5% to 3.5% of the sample, which has around 50,000 clones, roughly 30% seen once. Sequencing used tumor tissue. The receptors derive from a human donor with Burkitt lymphoma.

This clone was observed a few times. V usage is TRBV15 and J usage is TRBJ1-6; tentative D call: TRBD1 (5 bases). The CDR3 sequence is 12 residues long. V was shortened by 0 bases and J by 11 bases, with 5 bases between the two germline ends. The V gene's germline CDR1 is LNHNV and CDR2 YYDKDF (reference sequence). The CDR3 DNA follows: TGTGCCACCAGCAGAGAAGGGGCACCCCTCCACTTT. It is translated as CATSREGAPLHF.

The V and J genes are TRBV5-1 and TRBJ2-3, with D possibly matching TRBD2 (5 bases). The CDR3 length is 13 residues. Germline-derived CDR1 and CDR2 are SGHRS and YFSETQ. V was cut by 7 bases and J by 6 bases, with 15 bases left in between. The CDR3 nucleotides read TGCGCCAGCGCGGATTCCGGGAAGGATACGCAGTATTTT. Its translation is CASADSGKDTQYF.

Only a few counts were recorded for this clone. The chain recombines TRBV5-1 with TRBJ2-7, with TRBD1 identical over 9 bases. Trimming took 4 bases from V and 5 from J; bases not matched to a gene: 10. CDR3 length: 15 residues. CDR1 and CDR2 from the germline V gene are SGHRS and YFSETQ. The CDR3 loop reads CASSPAGQGFHEQYF. Written as DNA, the CDR3 is TGCGCCAGCAGCCCGGCGGGACAGGGTTTCCACGAGCAGTACTTC.

The chain recombines TRBV12-5 with TRBJ1-4; D not certain. Trimming removed 4 bases at V and 3 bases at J, with 12 bases between. Germline CDR1 LGHNT, CDR2 FRNRAP. CDR3 length: 15 amino acids. The DNA for the CDR3 is TGTGCTAGTGGTTCCCGGGATCTGCCTAATGAAAAACTGTTTTTT. Its translation is CASGSRDLPNEKLFF.

The chain recombines TRBV5-5 with TRBJ1-2, with 9 bases fitting TRBD1. CDR3 length equals 18 residues. The germline V gene has CDR1 SGHKS and CDR2 YYEKEE (reference sequence). With V trimmed by 4 bases and J by 4 bases, 17 bases remained unmatched. This CDR3 is CASSTYRDRATIGYGYTF. The CDR3 DNA follows: TGTGCCAGCAGCACTTACCGGGACAGGGCTACAATAGGCTATGGCTACACCTTC.

CDR3 coding DNA: TGTGCCAGCAGCGTAAGGTTGGGGGAGACCCAGTACTTC. Its protein product is CASSVRLGETQYF. The J gene is TRBJ2-5, the V gene TRBV9, with unresolved D. CDR3 size: 13 residues. Germline lookup yields CDR1 SGDLS and CDR2 YYNGEE. With 1 base removed from V and 5 bases from J, the gap between germline ends came to 9 bases.

The gene calls are TRBV7-3 and TRBJ2-3; TRBD2 might be the D (6 bases). CDR3 length: 14 residues. V was trimmed by 5 bases and J by 4 bases, leaving 13 bases between them. Germline V CDR1 and CDR2: SGHTA, FQGTGA. CDR3 sequence: CASSRLSGADTQYF. CDR3 DNA: TGTGCCAGCAGCCGACTATCGGGGGCAGATACGCAGTATTTT.

The table lists this clone with a few counts. The V and J genes are TRBV19 and TRBJ1-5; tentative D call: TRBD1 (6 bases). The V end was cut by 8 bases, the J end by 3 bases, with 23 bases between. Germline CDR1 reads LNHDA; CDR2 reads SQIVND (reference sequence). This CDR3 has 17 amino acids. The CDR3 protein is CASVPIGDRSPNQPQHF. The CDR3, as DNA: TGTGCCAGTGTCCCGATCGGTGACAGGTCCCCCAATCAGCCCCAGCATTTT.

This clone was seen repeatedly, ten times or more. The J gene is TRBJ1-4, the V gene TRBV5-4, with 8 bases that match TRBD1. This CDR3 region has 16 residues. The V gene's germline CDR1 is SGHNT and CDR2 YYREEE (reference sequence). The ends lost 2 bases at V and 8 bases at J; junction bases unmatched: 11. For the CDR3, the DNA is TGTGCCAGCAGCTTTAAACCGGGACAGGCAGCCGAAAAACTGTTTTTT. The encoded protein is CASSFKPGQAAEKLFF.

This clone was observed a few times. The V and J genes are TRBV7-9 and TRBJ1-1, with D unclear. This CDR3 has 13 amino acids. Germline V gene lookup returns CDR1 SEHNR and CDR2 FQNEAQ (reference sequence). Trimming left V 5 bases short and J 0 bases short, with 7 bases between. CDR3 residues: CASSPLMNTEAFF. The DNA for the CDR3 is TGTGCCAGCAGCCCCCTTATGAACACTGAAGCTTTCTTT.

The CDR3 DNA reads TGTGCCAGCAGTTTATCGGGGACAGGGTTACCTAATTCACCCCTCCACTTT. Its protein product is CASSLSGTGLPNSPLHF. The rearrangement joins TRBV27 to TRBJ1-6; 9 bases fit TRBD1. J was trimmed by 6 bases and V by 0 bases; bases with no gene match: 6. This CDR3 has 17 residues. Germline V gene data show CDR1 as MNHEY and CDR2 as SMNVEV (reference sequence).

The gene calls are TRBV5-1 and TRBJ1-1, with 8 bases lining up with TRBD1. Germline V gene lookup returns CDR1 SGHRS and CDR2 YFSETQ. V lost 1 base and J lost 3; bases outside the gene matches: 8. The CDR3 contains 16 residues. DNA for the CDR3: TGCGCCAGCAGCTTGAGAGACAGGGGCACTGACACTGAAGCTTTCTTT. As protein: CASSLRDRGTDTEAFF.

CDR3 DNA: TGTGCCAGCAGCTTAGCTTCAGATGGAGGCTACACCTTC. This encodes CASSLASDGGYTF. J is TRBJ1-2 and V is TRBV7-9; D gene unclear. V was trimmed by 0 bases and J by 8 bases, leaving 10 bases between them. CDR3 length equals 13 residues. The germline V gene encodes CDR1 SEHNR and CDR2 FQNEAQ (reference sequence).

The CDR3 region is CASSPGTGYTGELFF. The CDR3, as DNA: TGTGCCAGCAGCCCCGGGACAGGTTACACCGGGGAGCTGTTTTTT. V usage is TRBV7-2 and J usage is TRBJ2-2; TRBD1 agrees at 8 bases. Unmatched junction bases numbered 5, after V lost 5 bases and J lost 3 bases. The CDR3 runs to 15 residues. CDR1 SGHTA and CDR2 FQGNSA come from the germline V gene.

This chain uses TRBV7-9 with TRBJ1-6, with D maybe TRBD1 (6 bases). This CDR3 spans 19 amino acids. Per germline, CDR1 SEHNR and CDR2 FQNEAQ (reference sequence). Trimming shortened V by 5 bases and J by 8 bases, and 28 bases separated the two germline ends. The CDR3 is CASSPPNAGALAVDSPLHF. In DNA, the CDR3 is TGTGCCAGCAGCCCCCCCAATGCGGGGGCGCTTGCAGTGGATTCACCCCTCCACTTT.

This clone was recorded a few times. The chain combines TRBV5-1 with TRBJ1-2, with TRBD1 as a possible D gene (5 bases). Trimming took off 4 bases at V and 4 bases at J, with 17 bases between the two ends. The length of the CDR3 is 15 residues. In germline, CDR1 is SGHRS, CDR2 YFSETQ. The CDR3 DNA sequence: TGCGCCAGCAGCCCCTCAGGGCACAGCGCCTATGGCTACACCTTC. It encodes CASSPSGHSAYGYTF.

This chain joins TRBV28 and TRBJ1-1; D ambiguous. Trimming removed 1 base from V and 8 bases from J, with 11 bases in between. The germline CDR1 and CDR2 sequences are MDHEN and SYDVKM. The length of the CDR3 is 13 residues. The CDR3 spells CASSLLRHAEAFF. The CDR3 nucleotides are TGTGCCAGCAGTTTATTACGCCACGCCGAAGCTTTCTTT.

The rearrangement links TRBV19 to TRBJ2-1; D is uncertain. Looked up from germline, CDR1 is LNHDA and CDR2 is SQIVND (reference sequence). The CDR3 has 17 residues. V lost 0 bases and J 8 bases, leaving 20 bases between the germline ends. The CDR3 DNA reads as TGTGCCAGTAGTATAGATCTCGAGACCCCTGGGCGTGATGAGCAGTTCTTC. This encodes CASSIDLETPGRDEQFF.

The gene calls are TRBV7-6 and TRBJ2-1; 9 bases are shared with TRBD2. The CDR3 spans 15 residues. Trimming at V came to 4 bases and at J to 0 bases, leaving 1 base not matched to a gene. The germline gives CDR1 SGHVS, CDR2 FNYEAQ. This chain's CDR3 is CASSSSGVSYNEQFF. The DNA of the CDR3 is TGTGCCAGCAGCTCTAGCGGGGTCTCCTACAATGAGCAGTTCTTC.

This clone was counted only a few times. The rearrangement joins TRBV7-8 to TRBJ2-5, with D possibly being TRBD2 (6 bases). Germline-derived CDR1 and CDR2 are SGHVS and FQNEAQ. Between the trimmed V and J ends, which lost 5 bases and 5 bases, there was a span of 12 bases. The CDR3 runs to 13 residues. In DNA, the CDR3 is TGTGCCAGCAGCCTAAGGGACTGGGAGACCCAGTACTTC. Its protein is CASSLRDWETQYF. The full variable domain, its missing parts supplied by reference TRBV7-8 and TRBJ2-5, is GAGVSQSPRYKVAKRGQDVALRCDPISGHVSLFWYQQALGQGPEFLTYFQNEAQLDKSGLPSDRFFAERPEGSVSTLKIQRTQQEDSAVYLCASSLRDWETQYFGPGTRLLVL.

The rearrangement uses TRBV11-2 and TRBJ2-1; D is undetermined. The CDR3 loop spans 14 amino acids. In germline, CDR1 is SGHAT, CDR2 FQNNGV. V shed 1 base and J shed 8 bases, with 12 bases lying between them. The CDR3 region is CASSLGALRDEQFF. CDR3 nucleotides: TGTGCCAGCAGCTTAGGGGCCCTCCGCGATGAGCAGTTCTTC.

This chain connects TRBV5-6 to TRBJ2-1; 8 bases match TRBD2. CDR1 and CDR2 (germline): SGHDT, YYEEEE. This CDR3 spans 16 amino acids. J gave up 1 base and V 4 bases, and 7 bases lay outside the gene matches. The CDR3 DNA reads as TGTGCCAGCAGCCAAATGCGGGGGGCTTCCTACAATGAGCAGTTCTTC. This codes for CASSQMRGASYNEQFF.